Detailed here is one T cell receptor (beta chain). This record comes from a study of blood T cell repertoires in COVID-19. Study information: The origin of the acute and convalescent COVID-19 samples was the United States, Italy and Spain. Sources were T cells, B-cell-depleted T cells, or PBMCs; the material itself was cDNA or gDNA.

The V and J ends lost 0 bases and 5 bases, in that order; junction bases with no gene match: 2. The CDR3 has 15 amino acids. Germline CDR1 is GTSNPN and CDR2 is SVGIG (reference sequence). Produced via immunoSEQ multiplex PCR; TCRdb's table is partial and in-frame only. The table shows some 250,000 clones, with 88% occurring only once. The J gene is TRBJ1-4, the V gene TRBV30; TRBD1 aligns across 11 bases. The sequence came from a woman in her 40s who had recovered from COVID-19. Sequencing was performed on peripheral blood. DNA for the CDR3: TGTGCCTGGAGTGTGGACAGGGGGCCAAATGAAAAACTGTTTTTT. This sequence encodes CAWSVDRGPNEKLFF.